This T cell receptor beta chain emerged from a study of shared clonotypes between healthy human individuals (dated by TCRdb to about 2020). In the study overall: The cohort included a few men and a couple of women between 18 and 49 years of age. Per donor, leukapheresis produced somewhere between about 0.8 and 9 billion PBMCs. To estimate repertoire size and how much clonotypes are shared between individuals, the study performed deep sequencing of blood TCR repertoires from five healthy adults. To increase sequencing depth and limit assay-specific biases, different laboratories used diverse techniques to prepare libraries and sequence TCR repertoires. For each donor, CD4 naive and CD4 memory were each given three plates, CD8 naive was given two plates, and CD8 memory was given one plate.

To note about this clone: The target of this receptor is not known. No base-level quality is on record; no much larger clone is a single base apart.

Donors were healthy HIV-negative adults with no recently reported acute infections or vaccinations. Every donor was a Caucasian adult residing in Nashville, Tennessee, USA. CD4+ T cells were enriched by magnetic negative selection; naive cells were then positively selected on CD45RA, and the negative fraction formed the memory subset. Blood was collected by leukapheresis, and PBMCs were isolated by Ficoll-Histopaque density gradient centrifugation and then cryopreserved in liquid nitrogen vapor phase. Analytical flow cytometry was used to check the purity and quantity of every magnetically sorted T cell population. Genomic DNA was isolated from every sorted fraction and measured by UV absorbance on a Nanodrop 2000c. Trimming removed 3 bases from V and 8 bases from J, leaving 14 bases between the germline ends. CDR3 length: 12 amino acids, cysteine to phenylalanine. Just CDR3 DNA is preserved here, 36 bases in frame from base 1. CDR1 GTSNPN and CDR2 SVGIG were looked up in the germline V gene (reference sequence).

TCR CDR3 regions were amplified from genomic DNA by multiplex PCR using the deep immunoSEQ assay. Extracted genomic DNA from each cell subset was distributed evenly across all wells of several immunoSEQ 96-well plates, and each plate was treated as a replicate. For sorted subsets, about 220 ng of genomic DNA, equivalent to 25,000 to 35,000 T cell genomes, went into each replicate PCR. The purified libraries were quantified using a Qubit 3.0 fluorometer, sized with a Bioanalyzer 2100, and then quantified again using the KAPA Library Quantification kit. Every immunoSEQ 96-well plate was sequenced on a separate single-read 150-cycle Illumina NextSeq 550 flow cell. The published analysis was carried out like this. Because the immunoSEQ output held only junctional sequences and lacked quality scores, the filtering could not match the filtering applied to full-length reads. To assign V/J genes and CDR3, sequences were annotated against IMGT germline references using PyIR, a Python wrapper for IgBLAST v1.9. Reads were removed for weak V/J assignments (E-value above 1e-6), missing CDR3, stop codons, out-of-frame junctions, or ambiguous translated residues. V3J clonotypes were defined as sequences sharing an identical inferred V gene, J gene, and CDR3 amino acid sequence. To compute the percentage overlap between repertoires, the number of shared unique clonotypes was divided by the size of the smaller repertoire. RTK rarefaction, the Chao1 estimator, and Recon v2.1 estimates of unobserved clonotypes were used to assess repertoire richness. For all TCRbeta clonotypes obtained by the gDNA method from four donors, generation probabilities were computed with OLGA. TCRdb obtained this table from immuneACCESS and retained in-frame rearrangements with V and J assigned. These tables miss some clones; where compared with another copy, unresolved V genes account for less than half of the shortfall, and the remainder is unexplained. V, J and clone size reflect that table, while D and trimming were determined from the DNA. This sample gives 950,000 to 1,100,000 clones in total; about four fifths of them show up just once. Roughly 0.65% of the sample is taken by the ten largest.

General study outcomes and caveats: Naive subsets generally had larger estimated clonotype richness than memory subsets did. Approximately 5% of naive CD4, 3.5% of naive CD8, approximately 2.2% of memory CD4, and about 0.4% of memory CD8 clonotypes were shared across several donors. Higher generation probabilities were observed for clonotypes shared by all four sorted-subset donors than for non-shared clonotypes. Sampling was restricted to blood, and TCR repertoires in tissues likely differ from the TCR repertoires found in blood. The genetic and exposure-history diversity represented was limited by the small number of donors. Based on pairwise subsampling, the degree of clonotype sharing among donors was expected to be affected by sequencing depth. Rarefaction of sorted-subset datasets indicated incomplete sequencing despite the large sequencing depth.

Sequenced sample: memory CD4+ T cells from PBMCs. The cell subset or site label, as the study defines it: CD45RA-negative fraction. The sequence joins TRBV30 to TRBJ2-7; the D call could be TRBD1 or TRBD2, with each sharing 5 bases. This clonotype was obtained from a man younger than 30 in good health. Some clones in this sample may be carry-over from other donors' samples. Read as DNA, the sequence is TGTGCCTGGAGCCCAACGCAGGGACAGCAGTACTTC. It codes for CAWSPTQGQQYF.